These T cell receptor beta chains were read from a single sample in a study of spatial heterogeneity in lung cancer. TCRdb redid the calling of the 5' RACE reads with MiXCR, one entry per CDR3 protein. This sample has roughly 48,000 distinct CDR3 sequences; approximately 5.3% occur once, and the top ten carry approximately 10%. The material was PBMCs, obtained at surgery. The receptor source for this set is a male donor with early-stage non-small cell lung cancer. Each CDR3 is given with its conserved first and last residue. D genes are given only for firm matches. Clone size is given for some rows only: seen once, a few or many times, or a class if the clone is expanded.

d_call	clone_size	j_call	v_call	cdr3_aa	cdr3_nt
TRBD1	many	TRBJ1-3	TRBV10-3	CAITRDPGGAGNTIYF	TGTGCCATCACCAGGGATCCAGGGGGGGCTGGAAACACCATATATTTT
TRBD2	many	TRBJ2-3	TRBV6-6	CASSYPPSGRTSTDTQYF	TGTGCCAGCAGTTACCCACCTAGCGGGAGGACGAGCACAGATACGCAGTATTTT
TRBD1	few	TRBJ2-1	TRBV7-3	CASSLTGQGMHNEQFF	TGTGCCAGCAGCTTAACGGGACAGGGGATGCACAATGAGCAGTTCTTC
NA	many	TRBJ2-1	TRBV20-1	CSARGPTRANEQFF	TGCAGTGCTAGGGGACCCACCAGGGCCAATGAGCAGTTCTTC
TRBD1	many	TRBJ2-1	TRBV20-1	CSARQGVNYNEQFF	TGCAGTGCTAGGCAGGGGGTAAACTACAATGAGCAGTTCTTC
NA	NA	TRBJ2-5	TRBV20-1	CSAIIRETQYF	TGCAGTGCTATTATAAGAGAGACCCAGTACTTC
NA	many	TRBJ1-2	TRBV14	CASSQDQWGRYGYTF	TGTGCCAGCAGCCAAGATCAGTGGGGGCGGTATGGCTACACCTTC
TRBD1	many	TRBJ2-5	TRBV5-1	CASSLEYGPQGTVQETQYF	TGCGCCAGCAGCTTGGAATACGGTCCACAGGGGACCGTCCAAGAGACCCAGTACTTC
TRBD2	many	TRBJ2-7	TRBV12-3/TRBV12-4	CASSATSGAYEQYF	TGTGCCAGCAGCGCGACTAGCGGGGCCTACGAGCAGTACTTC
NA	many	TRBJ1-2	TRBV7-2	CASSLGQDYGYTF	TGTGCCAGCAGCTTAGGACAGGACTATGGCTACACCTTC
NA	many	TRBJ2-1	TRBV11-3	CASSLGLEREEQFF	TGTGCCAGCAGCTTGGGACTCGAACGGGAGGAGCAGTTCTTC
TRBD2	many	TRBJ2-7	TRBV20-1	CSARPSGYEQYF	TGCAGTGCTAGGCCTAGCGGATACGAGCAGTACTTC
TRBD2	many	TRBJ2-5	TRBV5-4	CASSFGNSGRAPQETQYF	TGTGCCAGCAGCTTTGGTAATAGCGGGAGGGCACCCCAAGAGACCCAGTACTTC
TRBD2	many	TRBJ2-3	TRBV28	CASSTGTSERAQYF	TGTGCCAGCAGTACCGGGACTAGCGAGCGAGCGCAGTATTTT
TRBD2	many	TRBJ2-7	TRBV11-2	CASSISGSAYEQYF	TGTGCCAGCAGCATTAGCGGGAGCGCCTACGAGCAGTACTTC
TRBD1	NA	TRBJ1-1	TRBV3-1	CASSLQGVTEAFF	TGTGCCAGCAGCCTACAGGGGGTCACTGAAGCTTTCTTT
NA	NA	TRBJ1-1	TRBV15	CATKPVQAINTEAFF	TGTGCCACCAAGCCAGTACAGGCGATAAACACTGAAGCTTTCTTT
NA	many	TRBJ1-1	TRBV20-1	CSAMVQNTEAFF	TGCAGTGCAATGGTGCAGAACACTGAAGCTTTCTTT
NA	many	TRBJ2-5	TRBV7-9	CASSPDSLGSRTQYF	TGTGCCAGCAGCCCCGACTCTTTGGGGTCTCGGACCCAGTACTTC
NA	many	TRBJ2-5	TRBV5-6	CASSLAPAPQETQYF	TGTGCCAGCAGCTTGGCCCCGGCCCCTCAAGAGACCCAGTACTTC
NA	many	TRBJ1-5	TRBV6-2/TRBV6-3	CASGFGHSNQPQHF	TGTGCCAGCGGGTTCGGCCATAGCAATCAGCCCCAGCATTTT
NA	many	TRBJ2-5	TRBV5-1	CASSLGAGLQETQYF	TGCGCCAGCAGCTTGGGGGCGGGACTCCAAGAGACCCAGTACTTC
NA	few	TRBJ2-7	TRBV15	CATSRDQSFEQYF	TGTGCCACCAGCAGAGATCAGTCGTTCGAGCAGTACTTC
TRBD1	many	TRBJ1-2	TRBV6-2/TRBV6-3	CASSRRDSYYGYTF	TGTGCCAGCAGTCGGCGGGACAGCTACTATGGCTACACCTTC
NA	many	TRBJ2-1	TRBV28	CASRRGTIANEQFF	TGTGCCAGCAGAAGAGGAACTATAGCCAATGAGCAGTTCTTC
NA	many	TRBJ2-2	TRBV2	CASSENAGELFF	TGTGCCAGCAGTGAAAACGCCGGGGAGCTGTTTTTT
TRBD2	many	TRBJ2-4	TRBV6-6	CASSPRWTRGAKNIQYF	TGTGCCAGCAGTCCTAGGTGGACTAGAGGGGCCAAAAACATTCAGTACTTC
NA	many	TRBJ2-2	TRBV4-2	CASSPAGRNTGELFF	TGTGCCAGCAGCCCGGCGGGGAGGAACACCGGGGAGCTGTTTTTT
TRBD1	few	TRBJ1-4	TRBV20-1	CSAKTGGREKLFF	TGCAGTGCTAAGACAGGGGGCCGTGAAAAACTGTTTTTT
NA	many	TRBJ2-3	TRBV29-1	CSVEDFSGHADTKYF	TGCAGCGTTGAAGATTTTAGCGGTCACGCAGATACGAAGTATTTT
NA	many	TRBJ2-5	TRBV5-6	CASSFGGGREFRETQYF	TGTGCCAGCAGCTTTGGGGGCGGGAGAGAGTTTCGAGAGACCCAGTACTTC
TRBD2	few	TRBJ2-1	TRBV6-2/TRBV6-3	CASSSPSSGSMDEQFF	TGTGCCAGCAGTTCCCCTTCCAGCGGGAGTATGGATGAGCAGTTCTTC
TRBD1	medium-sized	TRBJ2-3	TRBV28	CASNVQGASTDTQYF	TGTGCCAGCAACGTCCAGGGGGCTAGCACAGATACGCAGTATTTT
TRBD1	few	TRBJ2-5	TRBV6-2/TRBV6-3	CASRRTGQGETQYF	TGTGCCAGCAGGCGGACAGGGCAAGGAGAGACCCAGTACTTC
TRBD1	many	TRBJ1-1	TRBV12-3/TRBV12-4	CASSRFPGGAFF	TGTGCCAGCAGTCGATTCCCAGGGGGGGCTTTCTTT
NA	NA	TRBJ2-3	TRBV5-1	CASSLDSYSTDTQYF	TGCGCCAGCAGCTTGGATAGCTATAGTACAGATACGCAGTATTTT
NA	many	TRBJ1-1	TRBV12-3/TRBV12-4	CASRLEGLGPAFF	TGTGCCAGCAGGCTGGAGGGGTTGGGGCCAGCTTTCTTT